The rows below give T cell receptor beta chains drawn from one sample of a study of T cells in Graves' hyperthyroidism and ophthalmopathy. From the multiplex PCR reads, TCRdb called clonotypes with MiXCR, one entry per CDR3 protein. This sample yields 490,000 or so distinct CDR3 sequences, of which 20% to 25% are seen a single time; around 50% belongs to the top ten. The sequencing input was blood. These receptors came from a woman aged 70-85 years with Graves' ophthalmopathy. The CDR3 runs from the conserved cysteine through the conserved F or W. The D gene is left open where the match is weak. The size entry is marked missing in some rows and otherwise reads once, few, many or a size class.

CDR3 protein,CDR3 DNA,J gene,clone size,CDR3 length,V gene,D gene
CASSLGDKSYEQYF,TGCGCCAGCAGCTTGGGGGACAAGTCCTACGAGCAGTACTTC,TRBJ2-7,.,14,TRBV5-1,.
CSVIRGRVEETQYF,TGCAGCGTCATACGTGGGCGAGTTGAAGAGACCCAGTACTTC,TRBJ2-5,few,14,TRBV29-1,.
CASSQEEGAKRGLAPQAYYEQYF,TGCGCCAGCAGCCAAGAGGAGGGCGCTAAGCGGGGACTAGCGCCACAAGCTTACTACGAGCAGTACTTC,TRBJ2-7,once,23,TRBV4-1,TRBD2
CASTPPLAYEQYF,TGTGCCAGCACCCCACCGTTGGCCTACGAGCAGTACTTC,TRBJ2-7,.,13,TRBV2,.
CSARDRAALNTEAFF,TGCAGTGCTAGAGATCGGGCGGCACTGAACACTGAAGCTTTCTTT,TRBJ1-1,.,15,TRBV20-1,.
CASSGDRSYEQYF,TGTGCCAGCAGTGGGGACAGATCCTACGAGCAGTACTTC,TRBJ2-7,.,13,TRBV12-3/TRBV12-4,TRBD1
CASSPGLAGGPDAHPDTDTQYF,TGTGCCAGTAGTCCCGGACTAGCGGGAGGGCCTGACGCTCATCCGGACACAGATACGCAGTATTTT,TRBJ2-3,few,22,TRBV19,TRBD2
CASRTAGGMTDTQYF,TGTGCCAGCAGAACAGCGGGAGGGATGACAGATACGCAGTATTTT,TRBJ2-3,few,15,TRBV6-2/TRBV6-3,TRBD2
CASRSSGGTDTQYF,TGTGCCAGCAGGTCTAGCGGAGGCACAGATACGCAGTATTTT,TRBJ2-3,many,14,TRBV2,TRBD2
CATSQVGSSNQPQHF,TGTGCCACCAGTCAGGTGGGGAGCAGCAATCAGCCCCAGCATTTT,TRBJ1-5,.,15,TRBV15,.
CASSRRVNTEAFF,TGTGCCAGCAGCCGCAGGGTTAACACTGAAGCTTTCTTT,TRBJ1-1,many,13,TRBV5-1,.
CASSYMSQETQYF,TGTGCCAGCAGCTATATGAGCCAAGAGACCCAGTACTTC,TRBJ2-5,many,13,TRBV11-2,.
CASSPGTGYPSYEQYF,TGTGCCAGCTCACCAGGGACAGGGTACCCCTCCTACGAGCAGTACTTC,TRBJ2-7,.,16,TRBV18,TRBD1
CASSSPGRASEQFF,TGTGCCAGCAGCTCTCCCGGGAGGGCCAGTGAGCAGTTCTTC,TRBJ2-1,.,14,TRBV6-1,TRBD2
CASGSPAGGPRNEQYF,TGTGCTAGTGGTTCCCCAGCGGGAGGGCCTCGTAACGAGCAGTACTTC,TRBJ2-7,.,16,TRBV12-5,TRBD2
CSAERQGARPGANVLTF,TGCAGTGCGGAACGACAGGGGGCTAGGCCTGGGGCCAACGTCCTGACTTTC,TRBJ2-6,.,17,TRBV20-1,TRBD1
CASSYGGRLYEQYF,TGTGCCAGCAGTTACGGGGGCAGACTCTACGAGCAGTACTTC,TRBJ2-7,.,14,TRBV6-5,.
CASSTRTRSDTQYF,TGTGCCAGCAGCACCCGGACTAGATCCGACACGCAGTATTTT,TRBJ2-3,.,14,TRBV7-8,TRBD2
CASQDYSYEQYF,TGTGCCAGCCAGGACTACTCCTACGAGCAGTACTTC,TRBJ2-7,.,12,TRBV3-1,.
CSALMGTGGNEQFF,TGCAGCGCCCTAATGGGGACAGGGGGCAATGAGCAGTTCTTC,TRBJ2-1,few,14,TRBV29-1,TRBD1
CASSLGLAGGASNEQFF,TGTGCCAGCAGCTTAGGGCTAGCGGGAGGAGCCTCCAATGAGCAGTTCTTC,TRBJ2-1,few,17,TRBV11-2,TRBD2
CATSPFTEAFF,TGTGCCACCTCCCCTTTCACTGAAGCTTTCTTT,TRBJ1-1,many,11,TRBV6-1,.
CSATPAGLAVGGTQYF,TGCAGTGCTACCCCAGCGGGACTAGCGGTTGGCGGTACGCAGTATTTT,TRBJ2-3,many,16,TRBV20-1,TRBD2
CASSQGVSSTEAFF,TGTGCCAGCAGCCAAGGTGTCAGCTCCACTGAAGCTTTCTTT,TRBJ1-1,.,14,TRBV3-1,.
CASSLGQGIPEAFF,TGTGCTAGCAGCTTGGGACAGGGGATCCCTGAAGCTTTCTTT,TRBJ1-1,.,14,TRBV7-7,TRBD1
CASSLVAAYNEQFF,TGTGCCAGCAGTTTGGTTGCGGCTTACAATGAGCAGTTCTTC,TRBJ2-1,many,14,TRBV12-3/TRBV12-4,.
CAWSFHRGSYGYTF,TGTGCCTGGAGTTTCCACAGGGGCAGCTATGGCTACACCTTC,TRBJ1-2,few,14,TRBV30,TRBD1
CAWRQGINEKLFF,TGTGCCTGGAGACAGGGAATTAATGAAAAACTGTTTTTT,TRBJ1-4,.,13,TRBV30,.
CSAPDKAGELFF,TGCAGTGCACCCGATAAGGCCGGGGAGCTGTTTTTT,TRBJ2-2,.,12,TRBV20-1,.
CASSLFRHSQETQYF,TGTGCTAGCAGCTTATTTCGACACTCCCAAGAGACCCAGTACTTC,TRBJ2-5,.,15,TRBV7-7,.
CASSETGGKFHDGYTF,TGTGCCAGCAGCGAGACAGGGGGGAAATTTCACGATGGCTACACCTTC,TRBJ1-2,.,16,TRBV28,TRBD1
CAISGRGQGSNGYTF,TGTGCCATCAGTGGCCGGGGACAGGGGAGCAATGGCTACACCTTC,TRBJ1-2,.,15,TRBV10-3,TRBD1
CASSFTVGQSNTEAFF,TGTGCCAGCAGTTTTACCGTGGGCCAGTCGAACACTGAAGCTTTCTTT,TRBJ1-1,.,16,TRBV5-6,.
CASSIIWAEALF,TGTGCCAGCAGTATAATATGGGCTGAAGCCCTCTTT,TRBJ1-1,.,12,TRBV2,.
CASSGLRGFQPQHF,TGTGCCAGCAGCGGCCTTCGAGGGTTTCAGCCCCAGCATTTT,TRBJ1-5,few,14,TRBV11-2,.
CSVGSGTYYEQYF,TGCAGCGTTGGTTCCGGGACATACTACGAGCAGTACTTC,TRBJ2-7,.,13,TRBV29-1,.
CASSYVSHGRGAEQYF,TGTGCCAGCAGTTATGTCTCCCACGGTAGGGGGGCCGAGCAGTACTTC,TRBJ2-7,.,16,TRBV6-9,.
CATLSGYGTEAFF,TGTGCCACCCTTTCAGGGTATGGCACTGAAGCTTTCTTT,TRBJ1-1,few,13,TRBV6-1,.
CATWGQGAGGYTF,TGTGCCACCTGGGGACAGGGGGCAGGTGGCTACACCTTC,TRBJ1-2,many,13,TRBV24-1,TRBD1
CASSLDLKGVVVFF,TGTGCCAGCAGCTTAGATCTGAAGGGAGTAGTTGTGTTCTTC,TRBJ2-1,.,14,TRBV11-2,.
CASSRRTTLTSNYGYTF,TGTGCCAGTAGTAGAAGAACGACCCTGACTTCTAACTATGGCTACACCTTC,TRBJ1-2,.,17,TRBV19,.